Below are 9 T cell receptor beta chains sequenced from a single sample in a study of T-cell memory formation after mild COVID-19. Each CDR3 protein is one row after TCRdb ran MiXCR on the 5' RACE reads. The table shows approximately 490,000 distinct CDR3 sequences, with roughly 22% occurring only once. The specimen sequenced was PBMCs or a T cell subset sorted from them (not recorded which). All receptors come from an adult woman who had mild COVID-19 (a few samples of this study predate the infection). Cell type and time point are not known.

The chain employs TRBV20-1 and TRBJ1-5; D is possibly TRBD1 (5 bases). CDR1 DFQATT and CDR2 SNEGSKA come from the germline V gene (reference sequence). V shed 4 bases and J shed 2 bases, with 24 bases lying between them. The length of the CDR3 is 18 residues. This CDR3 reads CSAKMRDSHHTGNQPQHF. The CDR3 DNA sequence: TGCAGTGCTAAGATGAGAGACAGTCACCATACTGGCAATCAGCCCCAGCATTTT.

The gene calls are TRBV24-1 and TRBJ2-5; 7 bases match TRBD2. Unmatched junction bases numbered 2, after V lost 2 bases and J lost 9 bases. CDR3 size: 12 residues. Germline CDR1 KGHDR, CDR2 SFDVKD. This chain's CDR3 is CATSDYGGAQYF. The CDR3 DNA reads TGTGCCACCAGTGATTATGGGGGGGCCCAGTACTTC.

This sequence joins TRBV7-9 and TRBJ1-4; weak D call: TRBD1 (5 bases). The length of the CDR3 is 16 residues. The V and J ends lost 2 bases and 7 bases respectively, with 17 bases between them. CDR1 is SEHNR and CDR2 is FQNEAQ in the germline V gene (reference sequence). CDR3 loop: CASSLTQGPRGEKLFF. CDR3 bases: TGTGCCAGCAGCTTAACTCAGGGCCCTAGGGGTGAAAAACTGTTTTTT.

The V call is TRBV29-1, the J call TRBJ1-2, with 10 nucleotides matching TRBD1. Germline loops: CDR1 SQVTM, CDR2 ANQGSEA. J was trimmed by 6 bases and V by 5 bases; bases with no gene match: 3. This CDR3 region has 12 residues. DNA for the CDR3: TGCAGCGTTTGGACAGGGGGGGATGGCTACACCTTC. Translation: CSVWTGGDGYTF.

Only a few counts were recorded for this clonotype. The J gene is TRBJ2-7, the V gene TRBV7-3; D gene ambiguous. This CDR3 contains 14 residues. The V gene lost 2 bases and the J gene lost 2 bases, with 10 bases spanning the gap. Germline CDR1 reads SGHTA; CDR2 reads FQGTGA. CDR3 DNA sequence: TGTGCCAGCAGCTTAGACGACGGCCCCTACGAGCAGTACTTC. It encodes CASSLDDGPYEQYF. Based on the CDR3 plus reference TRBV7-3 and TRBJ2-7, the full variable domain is GAGVSQTPSNKVTEKGKYVELRCDPISGHTALYWYRQSLGQGPEFLIYFQGTGAADDSGLPNDRFFAVRPEGSVSTLKIQRTERGDSAVYLCASSLDDGPYEQYFGPGTRLTVT.

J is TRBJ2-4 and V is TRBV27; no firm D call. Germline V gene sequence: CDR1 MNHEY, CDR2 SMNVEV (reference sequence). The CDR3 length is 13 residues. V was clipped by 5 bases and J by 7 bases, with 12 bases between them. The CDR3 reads CASSAVGWNIQYF. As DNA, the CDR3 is TGTGCCAGCAGTGCGGTGGGATGGAACATTCAGTACTTC.

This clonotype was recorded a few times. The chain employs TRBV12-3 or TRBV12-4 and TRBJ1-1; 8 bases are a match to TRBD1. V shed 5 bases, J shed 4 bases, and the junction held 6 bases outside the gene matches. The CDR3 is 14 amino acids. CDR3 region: CASSRQGFSTEAFF. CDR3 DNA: TGTGCCAGCAGTCGACAGGGGTTTAGCACTGAAGCTTTCTTT.

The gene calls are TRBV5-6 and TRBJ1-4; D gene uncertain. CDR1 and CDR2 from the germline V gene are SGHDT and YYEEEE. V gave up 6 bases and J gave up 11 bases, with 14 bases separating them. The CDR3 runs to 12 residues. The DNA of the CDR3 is TGTGCCAGCACCCGAAGCGGTGGGAAACTGTTTTTT. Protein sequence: CASTRSGGKLFF.

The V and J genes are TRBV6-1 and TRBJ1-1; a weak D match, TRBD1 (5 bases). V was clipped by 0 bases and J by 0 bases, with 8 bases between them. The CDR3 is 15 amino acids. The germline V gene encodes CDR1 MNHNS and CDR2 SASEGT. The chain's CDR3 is CASSEAAGLNTEAFF. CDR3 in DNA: TGTGCCAGCAGTGAAGCGGCAGGGCTGAACACTGAAGCTTTCTTT.